This T cell receptor beta chain is from a study of blood T cell repertoires in COVID-19. For the study at large: Samples taken during acute and convalescent COVID-19 were collected in the United States, Italy and Spain. PBMCs, B-cell-depleted T cells, or T cells provided the cDNA or gDNA that made up the material.

Per the original methods: The assay estimated nucleated cells by amplifying reference gene primers. Clones were read by immunoSEQ multiplex PCR, and TCRdb kept only the in-frame ones, dropping some. The V and J calls and clone size are taken from that table; D and trimming were inferred from the DNA. This table has around 250,000 clones, 91% appearing once. The V gene lost 1 base and the J gene lost 9 bases, with 10 bases spanning the gap. The CDR3 has 13 amino acids. CDR1 and CDR2 (germline): SGHTA, FQGTGA. Residents of about two dozen US areas, aged about 18 to 89 years, made up the participants. The V call is TRBV7-3, the J call TRBJ2-1, with D tentatively TRBD2 (6 bases). Sequencing was carried out using PBMCs or T cells enriched from blood (not recorded which). The clonotype was recovered from a human donor in a cohort exposed to, infected with or recovered from COVID-19 (not recorded which). The donor label of this sample is uncertain. CDR3 region: CASSLRRGAEQFF. In DNA, the CDR3 is TGTGCCAGCAGCTTAAGGCGCGGGGCTGAGCAGTTCTTC.